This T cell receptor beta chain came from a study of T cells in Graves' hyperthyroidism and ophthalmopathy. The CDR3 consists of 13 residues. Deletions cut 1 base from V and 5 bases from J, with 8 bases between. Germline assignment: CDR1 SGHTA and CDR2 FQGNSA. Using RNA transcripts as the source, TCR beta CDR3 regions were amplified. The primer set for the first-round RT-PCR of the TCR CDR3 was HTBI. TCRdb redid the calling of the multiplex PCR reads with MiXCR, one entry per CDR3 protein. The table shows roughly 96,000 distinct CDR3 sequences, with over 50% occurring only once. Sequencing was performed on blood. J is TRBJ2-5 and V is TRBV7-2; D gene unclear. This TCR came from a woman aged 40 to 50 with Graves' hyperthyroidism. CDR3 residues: CASSLGMGETQYF. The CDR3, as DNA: TGTGCCAGCAGCTTAGGCATGGGGGAGACCCAGTACTTC.